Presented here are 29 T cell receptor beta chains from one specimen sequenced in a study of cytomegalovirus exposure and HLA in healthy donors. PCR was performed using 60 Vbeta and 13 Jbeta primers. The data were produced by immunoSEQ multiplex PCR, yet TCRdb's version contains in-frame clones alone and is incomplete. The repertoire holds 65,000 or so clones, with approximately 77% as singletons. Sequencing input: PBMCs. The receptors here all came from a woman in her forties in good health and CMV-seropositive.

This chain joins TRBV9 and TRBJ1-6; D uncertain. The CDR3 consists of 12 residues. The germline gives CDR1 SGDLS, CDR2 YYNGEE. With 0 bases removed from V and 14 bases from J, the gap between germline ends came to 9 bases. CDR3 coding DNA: TGTGCCAGCAGCGTAGGATTCGAGACCCTCCACTTT. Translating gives CASSVGFETLHF.

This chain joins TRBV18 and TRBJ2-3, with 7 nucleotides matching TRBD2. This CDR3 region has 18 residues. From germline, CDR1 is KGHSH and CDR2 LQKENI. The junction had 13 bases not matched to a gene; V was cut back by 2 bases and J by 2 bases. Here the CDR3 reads CASSPTSSGRGVTDTQYF. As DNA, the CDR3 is TGTGCCAGCTCACCAACGTCGTCGGGGAGGGGAGTCACAGATACGCAGTATTTT.

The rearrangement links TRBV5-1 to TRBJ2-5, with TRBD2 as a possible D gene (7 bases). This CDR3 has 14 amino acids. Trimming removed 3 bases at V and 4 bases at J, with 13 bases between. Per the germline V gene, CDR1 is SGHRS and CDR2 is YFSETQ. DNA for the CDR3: TGCGCCAGCAGCTCAAGGGGGGGAAGAGAGACCCAGTACTTC. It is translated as CASSSRGGRETQYF.

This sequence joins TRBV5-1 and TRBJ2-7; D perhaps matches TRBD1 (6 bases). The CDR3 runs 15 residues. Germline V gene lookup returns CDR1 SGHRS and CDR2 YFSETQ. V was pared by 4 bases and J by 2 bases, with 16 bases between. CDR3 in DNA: TGCGCCAGCAGCCCGGGACATCGGGACCCCTACGAGCAGTACTTC. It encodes CASSPGHRDPYEQYF.

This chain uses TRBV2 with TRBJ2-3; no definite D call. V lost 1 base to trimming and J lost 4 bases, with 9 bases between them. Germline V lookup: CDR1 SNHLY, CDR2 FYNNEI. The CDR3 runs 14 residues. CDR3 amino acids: CASSEGPEADTQYF. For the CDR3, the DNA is TGTGCCAGCAGTGAAGGCCCTGAGGCAGATACGCAGTATTTT.

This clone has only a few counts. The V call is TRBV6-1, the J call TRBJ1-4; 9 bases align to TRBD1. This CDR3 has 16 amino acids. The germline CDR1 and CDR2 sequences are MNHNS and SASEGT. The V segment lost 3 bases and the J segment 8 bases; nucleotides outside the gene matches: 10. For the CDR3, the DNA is TGTGCCAGCAGTGAGGTTCCCGGGACAGGGTACGAAAAACTGTTTTTT. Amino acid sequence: CASSEVPGTGYEKLFF.

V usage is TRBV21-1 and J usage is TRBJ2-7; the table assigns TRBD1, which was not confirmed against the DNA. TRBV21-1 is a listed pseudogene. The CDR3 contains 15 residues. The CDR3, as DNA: TGTGCCAGCAGCAAAGCGCAGGGGCCGTACTACGAGCAGTACTTC. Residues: CASSKAQGPYYEQYF.

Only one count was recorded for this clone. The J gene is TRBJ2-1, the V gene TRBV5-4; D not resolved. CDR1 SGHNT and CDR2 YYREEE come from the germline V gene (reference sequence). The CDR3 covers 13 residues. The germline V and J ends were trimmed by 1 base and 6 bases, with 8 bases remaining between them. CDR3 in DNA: TGTGCCAGCAGCTTGACAGCAGGCAATGAGCAGTTCTTC. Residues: CASSLTAGNEQFF.

CDR3 in DNA: TGTGCCAGTAGGACCAGGTGGGGAGGGGCTGATAATTCACCCCTCCACTTT. This encodes CASRTRWGGADNSPLHF. V is TRBV19 and J is TRBJ1-6, with D tentatively TRBD1 (5 bases). Trimming took 6 bases from V and 5 from J, leaving 20 bases between them. The CDR3 has 17 amino acids. The V gene's germline CDR1 is LNHDA and CDR2 SQIVND (reference sequence).

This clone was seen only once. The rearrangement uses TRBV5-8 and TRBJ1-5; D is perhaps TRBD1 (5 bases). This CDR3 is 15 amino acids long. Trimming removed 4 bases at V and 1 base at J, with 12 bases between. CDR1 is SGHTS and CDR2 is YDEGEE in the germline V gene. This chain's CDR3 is CASSGDWASNQPQHF. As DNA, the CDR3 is TGTGCCAGCAGCGGGGACTGGGCCAGCAATCAGCCCCAGCATTTT.

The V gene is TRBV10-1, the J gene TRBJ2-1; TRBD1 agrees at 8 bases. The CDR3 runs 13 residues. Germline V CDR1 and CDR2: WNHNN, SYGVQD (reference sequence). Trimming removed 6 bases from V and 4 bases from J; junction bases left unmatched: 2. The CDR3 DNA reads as TGCGCCAGCAGCCGGACAGGGTACAATGAGCAGTTCTTC. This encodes CASSRTGYNEQFF.

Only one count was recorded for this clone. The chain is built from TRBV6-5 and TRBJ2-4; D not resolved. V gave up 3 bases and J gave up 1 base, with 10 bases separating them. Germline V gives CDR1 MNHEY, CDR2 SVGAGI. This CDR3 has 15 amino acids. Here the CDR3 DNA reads TGTGCCAGCAGTTATGGCAAGGAGGCCAAAAACATTCAGTACTTC. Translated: CASSYGKEAKNIQYF.

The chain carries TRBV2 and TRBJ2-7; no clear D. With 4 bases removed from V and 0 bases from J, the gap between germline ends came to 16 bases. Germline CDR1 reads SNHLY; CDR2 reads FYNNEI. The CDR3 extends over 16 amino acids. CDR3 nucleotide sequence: TGTGCCAGCAGTGGCCCCTTCTCTTGGAGCTCCTACGAGCAGTACTTC. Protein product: CASSGPFSWSSYEQYF.

In nucleotides, the CDR3 is TGCGCCAGCATAGGGCGGGGGGGGCTCGGGGAGCAGTACTTC. Its protein is CASIGRGGLGEQYF. The chain links TRBV10-2 to TRBJ2-7; 9 nucleotides agree with TRBD2. CDR3 length: 14 residues. With V trimmed by 7 bases and J by 7 bases, 11 bases remained unmatched. Germline CDR1 and CDR2: WSHSY and SAAADI.

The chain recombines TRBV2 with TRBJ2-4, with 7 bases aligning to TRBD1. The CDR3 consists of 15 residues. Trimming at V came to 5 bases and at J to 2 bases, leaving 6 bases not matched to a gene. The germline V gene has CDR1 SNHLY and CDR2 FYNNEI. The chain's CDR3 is CASSHETGPKNIQYF. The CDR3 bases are TGTGCCAGCAGTCACGAGACAGGGCCCAAAAACATTCAGTACTTC. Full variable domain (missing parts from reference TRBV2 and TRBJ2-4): EPEVTQTPSHQVTQMGQEVILRCVPISNHLYFYWYRQILGQKVEFLVSFYNNEISEKSEIFDDQFSVERPDGSNFTLKIRSTKLEDSAMYFCASSHETGPKNIQYFGAGTRLSVL.

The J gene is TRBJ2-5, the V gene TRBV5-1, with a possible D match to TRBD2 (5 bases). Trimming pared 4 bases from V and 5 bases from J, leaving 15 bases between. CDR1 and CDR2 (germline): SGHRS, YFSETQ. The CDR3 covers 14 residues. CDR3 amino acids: CASSREGPGETQYF. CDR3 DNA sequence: TGCGCCAGCAGCCGGGAAGGGCCGGGGGAGACCCAGTACTTC.

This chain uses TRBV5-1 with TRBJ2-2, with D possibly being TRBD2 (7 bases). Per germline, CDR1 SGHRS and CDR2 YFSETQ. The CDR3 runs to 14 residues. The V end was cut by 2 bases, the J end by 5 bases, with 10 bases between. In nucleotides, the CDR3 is TGCGCCAGCAGCTTTAAGGGGGGGACCGGGGAGCTGTTTTTT. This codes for CASSFKGGTGELFF.

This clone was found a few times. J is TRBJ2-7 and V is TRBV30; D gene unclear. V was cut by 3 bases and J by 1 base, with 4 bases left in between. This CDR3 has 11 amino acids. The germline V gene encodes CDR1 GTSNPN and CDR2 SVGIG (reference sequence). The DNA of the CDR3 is TGTGCCTGGAGACGGTCCTACGAGCAGTACTTC. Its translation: CAWRRSYEQYF.

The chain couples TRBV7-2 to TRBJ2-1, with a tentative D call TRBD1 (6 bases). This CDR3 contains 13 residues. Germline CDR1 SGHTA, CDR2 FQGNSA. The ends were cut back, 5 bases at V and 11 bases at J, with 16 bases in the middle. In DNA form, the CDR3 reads TGTGCCAGCAGCCCCAGAGGGGGATATAAGCAGTTCTTC. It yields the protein CASSPRGGYKQFF.

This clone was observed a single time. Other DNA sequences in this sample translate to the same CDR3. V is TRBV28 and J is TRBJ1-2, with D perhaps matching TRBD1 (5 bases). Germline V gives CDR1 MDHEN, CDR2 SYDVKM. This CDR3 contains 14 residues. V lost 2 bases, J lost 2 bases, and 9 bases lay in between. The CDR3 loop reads CASSLGAGNYGYTF. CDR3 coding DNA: TGTGCCAGCAGTTTAGGGGCGGGAAACTATGGCTACACCTTC.

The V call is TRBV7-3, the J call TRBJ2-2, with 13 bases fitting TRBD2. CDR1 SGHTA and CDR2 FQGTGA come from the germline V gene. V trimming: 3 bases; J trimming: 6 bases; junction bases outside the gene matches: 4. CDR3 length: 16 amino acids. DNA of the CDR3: TGTGCCAGCAGCTTCACTAGCGGGGGGGCAGCCGGGGAGCTGTTTTTT. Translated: CASSFTSGGAAGELFF.

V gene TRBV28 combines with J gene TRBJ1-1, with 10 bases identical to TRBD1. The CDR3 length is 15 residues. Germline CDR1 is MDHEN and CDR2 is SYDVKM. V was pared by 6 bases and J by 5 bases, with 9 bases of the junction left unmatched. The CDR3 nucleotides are TGTGCCAGCAGGACTCCGGGACAGGGGCAAACTGAAGCTTTCTTT. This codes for CASRTPGQGQTEAFF.

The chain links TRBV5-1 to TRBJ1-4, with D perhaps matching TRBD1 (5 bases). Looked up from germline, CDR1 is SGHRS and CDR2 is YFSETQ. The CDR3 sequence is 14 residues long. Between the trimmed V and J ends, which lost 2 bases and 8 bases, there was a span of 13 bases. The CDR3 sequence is CASSFRGPGEKLFF. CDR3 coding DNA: TGCGCCAGCAGCTTCCGAGGACCAGGGGAAAAACTGTTTTTT.

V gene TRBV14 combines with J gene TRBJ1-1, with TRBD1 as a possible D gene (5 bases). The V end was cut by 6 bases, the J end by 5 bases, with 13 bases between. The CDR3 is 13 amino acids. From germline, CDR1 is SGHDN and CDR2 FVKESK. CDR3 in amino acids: CASSFFRATEAFF. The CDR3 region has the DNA TGTGCCAGCAGTTTCTTCAGGGCGACTGAAGCTTTCTTT.

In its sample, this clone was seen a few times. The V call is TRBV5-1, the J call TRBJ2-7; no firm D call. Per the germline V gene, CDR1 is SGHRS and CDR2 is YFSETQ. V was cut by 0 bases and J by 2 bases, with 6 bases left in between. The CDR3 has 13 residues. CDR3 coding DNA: TGCGCCAGCAGCTTGGACGACACCTACGAGCAGTACTTC. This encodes CASSLDDTYEQYF.

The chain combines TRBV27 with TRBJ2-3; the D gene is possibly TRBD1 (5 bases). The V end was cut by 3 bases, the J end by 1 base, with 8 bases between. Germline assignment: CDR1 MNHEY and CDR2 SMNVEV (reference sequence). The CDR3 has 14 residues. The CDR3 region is CASSFARGTDTQYF. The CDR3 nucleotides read TGTGCCAGCAGTTTTGCCAGGGGCACAGATACGCAGTATTTT.

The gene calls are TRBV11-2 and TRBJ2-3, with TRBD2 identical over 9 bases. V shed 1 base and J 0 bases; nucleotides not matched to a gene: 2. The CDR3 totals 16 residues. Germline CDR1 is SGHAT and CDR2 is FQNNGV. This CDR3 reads CASSLVSGGSTDTQYF. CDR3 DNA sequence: TGTGCCAGCAGCTTAGTAAGCGGGGGGAGCACAGATACGCAGTATTTT.

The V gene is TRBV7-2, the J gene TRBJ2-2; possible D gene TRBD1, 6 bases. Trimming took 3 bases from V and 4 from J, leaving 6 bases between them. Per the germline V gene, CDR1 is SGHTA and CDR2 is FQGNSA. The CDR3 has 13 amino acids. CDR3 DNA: TGTGCCAGCAGCTTCAGGGGCACCGGGGAGCTGTTTTTT. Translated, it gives CASSFRGTGELFF.

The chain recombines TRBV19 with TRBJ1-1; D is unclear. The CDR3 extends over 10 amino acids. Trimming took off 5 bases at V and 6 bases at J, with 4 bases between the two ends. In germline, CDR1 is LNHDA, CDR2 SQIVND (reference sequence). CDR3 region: CASSGPEAFF. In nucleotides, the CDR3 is TGTGCCAGTAGTGGGCCTGAAGCTTTCTTT.